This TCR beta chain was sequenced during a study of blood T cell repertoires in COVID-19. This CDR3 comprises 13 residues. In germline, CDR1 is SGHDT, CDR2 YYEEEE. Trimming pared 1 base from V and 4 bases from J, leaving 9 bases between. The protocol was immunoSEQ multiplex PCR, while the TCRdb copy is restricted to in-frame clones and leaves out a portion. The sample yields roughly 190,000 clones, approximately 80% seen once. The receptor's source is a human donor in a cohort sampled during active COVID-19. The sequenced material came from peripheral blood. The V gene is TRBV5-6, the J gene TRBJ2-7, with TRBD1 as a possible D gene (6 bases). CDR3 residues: CASSLQGFYEQYV. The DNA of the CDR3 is TGTGCCAGCAGCTTGCAGGGGTTTTACGAGCAGTACGTC.